These 30 T cell receptor beta chains were all obtained from the same sample, sequenced in a study of blood T cells in healthy people across ages. Alongside a J-beta primer mix, a sample-barcoded 5' primer served in a second PCR lasting about 7 to 11 cycles. TCRdb re-derived calls from the 5' RACE reads in MiXCR, one entry per CDR3 protein. The sample includes about 670,000 distinct CDR3 sequences, around 38% of them seen just once. The material sequenced was blood. The source is a man older than 75 in good health.

The sample holds many counts of this clonotype. The chain recombines TRBV2 with TRBJ2-5, with D hard to call. The CDR3 has 12 residues. V lost 3 bases and J lost 4, with 6 bases in between. Germline CDR1 SNHLY, CDR2 FYNNEI. The CDR3 region has the DNA TGTGCCAGCAGTGAGCTACGAGAGACCCAGTACTTC. It codes for CASSELRETQYF.

V usage is TRBV7-2 and J usage is TRBJ2-4; D is ambiguous. The end of the DNA aligns better with TRBJ2-7, so the J call may be wrong. Germline values: CDR1 SGHTA, CDR2 FQGNSA. The CDR3 runs 14 residues. The CDR3, as DNA: TGTGCCAGCAGCTTAGGGCAGAATTGGGCCGAGCAGTACTTC. It encodes CASSLGQNWAEQYF.

This clonotype was observed many times. V usage is TRBV20-1 and J usage is TRBJ1-1; D not resolved. V shed 5 bases and J shed 0 bases, with 13 bases lying between them. The germline V gene has CDR1 DFQATT and CDR2 SNEGSKA (reference sequence). The CDR3 is 14 residues long. CDR3 sequence (DNA): TGCAGTGCTCCCAGAGACACAATGAACACTGAAGCTTTCTTT. It yields the protein CSAPRDTMNTEAFF.

The J gene is TRBJ2-5, the V gene TRBV7-2; D unresolved. The J call is doubtful: the DNA matches TRBJ2-7 better. CDR1 SGHTA and CDR2 FQGNSA come from the germline V gene. The CDR3 is 14 amino acids. The CDR3 region is CASSLNEIGYEQYF. The CDR3 region has the DNA TGTGCCAGCAGCTTAAACGAGATAGGCTACGAGCAGTACTTC.

The chain links TRBV9 to TRBJ2-1, with 10 positions matching TRBD2. The closer fit of TRBJ2-7 to the DNA end suggests the J call may be wrong. The CDR3 runs to 17 residues. Germline CDR1 reads SGDLS; CDR2 reads YYNGEE. The CDR3 region has the DNA TGTGCCAGCAGCGTAGGTGTAGCGGGAGGCCCCTACAATGAGCAGTACTTC. The encoded protein is CASSVGVAGGPYNEQYF.

This clonotype was seen more than once but under ten times. The chain joins TRBV7-2 to TRBJ2-5, with TRBD2 matching over 8 bases. Trimming cost V 8 bases and J 5 bases; bases outside gene matches: 7. Germline CDR1 is SGHTA and CDR2 is FQGNSA. This CDR3 spans 13 amino acids. CDR3 in amino acids: CASFRTSTETQYF. The CDR3 DNA reads as TGTGCCAGCTTCCGGACTAGCACGGAGACCCAGTACTTC. Drawing the rest from reference TRBV7-2 and TRBJ2-5, the complete variable domain is GAGVSQSPSNKVTEKGKDVELRCDPISGHTALYWYRQSLGQGLEFLIYFQGNSAPDKSGLPSDRFSAERTGGSVSTLTIQRTQQEDSAVYLCASFRTSTETQYFGPGTRLLVL.

This clonotype was found a few times. The CDR3 protein is CASSPQAGPYEQYF. The CDR3 DNA is TGTGCCAGCAGCCCCCAAGCGGGACCCTACGAGCAGTACTTC. The chain links TRBV3-1 to TRBJ2-7; TRBD2 aligns across 7 bases. After removal of 4 bases from V and 2 bases from J, the junction contained 5 bases not matched to a gene. The length of the CDR3 is 14 residues. CDR1 LGHDT and CDR2 YNNKEL come from the germline V gene (reference sequence).

CDR3 residues: CASSQDLAGETQYF. DNA for the CDR3: TGTGCCAGCAGCCAAGACCTAGCGGGAGAGACCCAGTACTTC. The chain has TRBV14 and TRBJ2-5, with TRBD2 matching over 8 bases. Germline V gene data show CDR1 as SGHDN and CDR2 as FVKESK. The CDR3 consists of 14 residues. The trim removed 0 bases at V and 4 bases at J, leaving 1 base unmatched.

The chain recombines TRBV4-2 with TRBJ2-1; no reliable D call. Between the trimmed V and J ends, which lost 0 bases and 0 bases, there was a span of 9 bases. CDR3 size: 16 residues. Germline loops: CDR1 LGHNA, CDR2 YNFKEQ. CDR3 in DNA: TGTGCCAGCAGCCAAGATATGGCAGGCTCCTACAATGAGCAGTTCTTC. Translating gives CASSQDMAGSYNEQFF.

CDR3: CASTPDQKLGGYTF. CDR3 nucleotides: TGTGCCAGCACCCCAGACCAGAAGTTAGGTGGCTACACCTTC. The V gene is TRBV7-2, the J gene TRBJ1-2; D not certain. Germline values: CDR1 SGHTA, CDR2 FQGNSA. Between the trimmed V and J ends, which lost 7 bases and 7 bases, there was a span of 19 bases. The CDR3 contains 14 residues. Based on the CDR3 plus reference TRBV7-2 and TRBJ1-2, the full variable domain is GAGVSQSPSNKVTEKGKDVELRCDPISGHTALYWYRQSLGQGLEFLIYFQGNSAPDKSGLPSDRFSAERTGGSVSTLTIQRTQQEDSAVYLCASTPDQKLGGYTFGSGTRLTVV.

The genes are TRBV24-1 and TRBJ2-7; TRBD1 matches 7 bases. Germline CDR1 reads KGHDR; CDR2 reads SFDVKD. The V gene end was trimmed by 9 bases and the J gene end by 7 bases; junction bases not matched to a gene: 17. This CDR3 region has 15 residues. The CDR3 loop is CATAPGDSQYNEQYF. Here the CDR3 DNA reads TGTGCCACCGCCCCTGGGGACAGTCAGTACAATGAGCAGTACTTC.

The rearrangement joins TRBV20-1 to TRBJ2-7, with 13 nucleotides matching TRBD2. CDR3 length: 15 residues. V dropped 2 bases and J dropped 7; count of bases not matched to a gene: 8. Germline loops: CDR1 DFQATT, CDR2 SNEGSKA (reference sequence). CDR3: CSARRTSGRAGEQYF. The CDR3 coding sequence is TGCAGTGCTAGACGTACTAGCGGGAGGGCCGGTGAGCAGTACTTC.

The rearrangement joins TRBV12-3 or TRBV12-4 to TRBJ2-7; TRBD1 agrees at 7 bases. CDR3 length: 16 residues. V dropped 6 bases and J dropped 1; count of bases not matched to a gene: 12. The CDR3 sequence: CASSQNFGTESYEQYF. DNA of the CDR3: TGTGCCAGCAGCCAAAATTTCGGGACAGAATCCTACGAGCAGTACTTC.

This chain connects TRBV18 to TRBJ2-2, with 8 bases that match TRBD1. Germline loops: CDR1 KGHSH, CDR2 LQKENI. V lost 1 base to trimming and J lost 7 bases; unmatched junction nucleotides: 8. The CDR3 is made up of 16 amino acids. The DNA of the CDR3 is TGTGCCAGCTCACCACGCGGCAGGGGGCTTGACGGGGAGCTGTTTTTT. Protein: CASSPRGRGLDGELFF.

This rearrangement joins TRBV6-5 to TRBJ2-7, with D maybe TRBD1 (5 bases). V was shortened by 1 base and J by 0 bases, with 10 bases between the two germline ends. This CDR3 spans 15 amino acids. CDR1 and CDR2 (germline): MNHEY, SVGAGI. CDR3 region: CASSYFDSSSYEQYF. The CDR3, as DNA: TGTGCCAGCAGTTACTTCGACAGCAGCTCCTACGAGCAGTACTTC.

The chain uses TRBV5-1 and TRBJ2-3, with D tentatively TRBD2 (5 bases). Germline CDR1 is SGHRS and CDR2 is YFSETQ. The CDR3 length is 14 residues. V lost 4 bases, J lost 4 bases, and 13 bases lay in between. In DNA, the CDR3 is TGCGCCAGCAGCGCCAATGTCGGGGCAGATACGCAGTATTTT. Residues: CASSANVGADTQYF.

This sequence joins TRBV7-2 and TRBJ1-5, with D possibly matching TRBD1 (5 bases). The germline V gene encodes CDR1 SGHTA and CDR2 FQGNSA. The CDR3 is made up of 16 amino acids. V lost 1 base and J lost 2, with 12 bases in between. CDR3: CASSLVFGGGNQPQHF. CDR3 DNA: TGTGCCAGCAGCTTAGTTTTCGGGGGAGGCAATCAGCCCCAGCATTTT.

This clonotype was picked up one time. This rearrangement joins TRBV4-2 to TRBJ1-3; 7 bases agree with TRBD1. With 6 bases clipped from V and 0 bases from J, the junction kept 8 bases outside the gene matches. Germline CDR1 LGHNA, CDR2 YNFKEQ. The CDR3 runs to 16 residues. In DNA form, the CDR3 reads TGTGCCAGCAGTCAGATCCACAGGGGCTCTGGAAACACCATATATTTT. Translation: CASSQIHRGSGNTIYF.

This chain links TRBV6-6 with TRBJ1-5; maybe TRBD1 (5 bases). The length of the CDR3 is 15 residues. In germline, CDR1 is MNHNY, CDR2 SVGAGI (reference sequence). The germline V and J ends were trimmed by 2 bases and 3 bases, with 11 bases remaining between them. CDR3 region: CASSYPRGDNQPQHF. The CDR3 nucleotides read TGTGCCAGCAGTTACCCGCGGGGGGACAATCAGCCCCAGCATTTT.

This clonotype was seen only a few times. This chain connects TRBV9 to TRBJ2-5; D is ambiguous. V shed 4 bases and J shed 4 bases, with 20 bases lying between them. From germline, CDR1 is SGDLS and CDR2 YYNGEE. CDR3 length: 16 amino acids. The CDR3, as DNA: TGTGCCAGCAGCCCATCATTCAATAGACTGGGAGAGACCCAGTACTTC. It translates to CASSPSFNRLGETQYF.

The chain carries TRBV7-2 and TRBJ2-3, with D hard to call. V was cut by 1 base and J by 1 base, with 6 bases left in between. Germline CDR1 SGHTA, CDR2 FQGNSA. This CDR3 contains 14 residues. DNA of the CDR3: TGTGCCAGCAGCTTAGTTCCCCGCACAGATACGCAGTATTTT. This gives the protein CASSLVPRTDTQYF.

This clonotype was seen repeatedly, ten times or more. J is TRBJ1-2 and V is TRBV4-3; D is perhaps TRBD1 (5 bases). This CDR3 contains 14 residues. V lost 0 bases and J 5 bases, leaving 10 bases between the germline ends. The germline V gene encodes CDR1 LGHNA and CDR2 YSLEER. The CDR3, as DNA: TGCGCCAGCAGCCAAGAGGGCAGGACATATGGCTACACCTTC. This encodes CASSQEGRTYGYTF.

There are a few counts of this clonotype. The chain recombines TRBV20-1 with TRBJ1-6; D ambiguous. Trimming stripped 1 base from V and 7 bases from J, with 17 bases between. CDR1 is DFQATT and CDR2 is SNEGSKA in the germline V gene (reference sequence). CDR3 length: 16 amino acids. The CDR3 reads CSARVGNTSPNSPLHF. CDR3 sequence (DNA): TGCAGTGCTAGAGTTGGGAACACCAGCCCCAATTCACCCCTCCACTTT.

V and J are TRBV20-1 and TRBJ2-7; 7 nucleotides agree with TRBD1. CDR1 and CDR2 from the germline V gene are DFQATT and SNEGSKA (reference sequence). The junction had 10 bases not matched to a gene; V was cut back by 2 bases and J by 6 bases. The CDR3 loop spans 14 amino acids. The CDR3 protein is CSARTFRQGSEQYF. Here the CDR3 DNA reads TGCAGTGCTAGAACCTTCAGACAGGGAAGCGAGCAGTACTTC.

In DNA form, the CDR3 reads TGTGCCAGCCCACCCTCTACTCTCTATGGCTACACCTTC. Residues: CASPPSTLYGYTF. V gene TRBV28 combines with J gene TRBJ1-2; D is ambiguous. This CDR3 has 13 amino acids. Germline CDR1 reads MDHEN; CDR2 reads SYDVKM. V lost 8 bases to trimming and J lost 4 bases, with 14 bases between them.

This clonotype was counted between two and nine times. The chain links TRBV18 to TRBJ2-3; D gene unclear. There are 13 residues in the CDR3. Germline CDR1 reads KGHSH; CDR2 reads LQKENI. Trimming shortened V by 4 bases and J by 2 bases, and 7 bases separated the two germline ends. The CDR3 nucleotides read TGTGCCAGCTCACGCGATGACACAGATACGCAGTATTTT. It yields the protein CASSRDDTDTQYF.

V usage is TRBV27 and J usage is TRBJ1-2, with 7 positions matching TRBD1. This CDR3 is built from 15 residues. The V gene end was trimmed by 4 bases and the J gene end by 4 bases; junction bases not matched to a gene: 9. Germline lookup yields CDR1 MNHEY and CDR2 SMNVEV (reference sequence). DNA of the CDR3: TGTGCCAGCAGTTCAACAGGGGTCTTTACCTATGGCTACACCTTC. Its protein product is CASSSTGVFTYGYTF.

Only a few counts were recorded for this clonotype. The chain links TRBV6-4 to TRBJ2-1; D remains ambiguous. The length of the CDR3 is 16 residues. With 0 bases removed from V and 4 bases from J, the gap between germline ends came to 13 bases. Germline V gives CDR1 MRHNA, CDR2 SNTAGT. CDR3 in amino acids: CASSDSFGTGYNEQFF. DNA for the CDR3: TGTGCCAGCAGTGACTCCTTTGGTACGGGTTACAATGAGCAGTTCTTC.

A few counts support this clonotype. A single base separates this from a much larger clone, so it may be a read error. The chain links TRBV10-3 to TRBJ2-1; a possible D gene is TRBD2 (6 bases). V lost 10 bases to trimming and J lost 7 bases, with 17 bases between them. From germline, CDR1 is ENHRY and CDR2 SYGVKD. The CDR3 is 13 residues long. The CDR3 spells CATAGLSGNEQFF. The CDR3 DNA reads TGTGCCACCGCGGGACTTTCGGGGAATGAGCAGTTCTTC.

This clonotype was observed a handful of times. The chain combines TRBV27 with TRBJ2-1, with 13 nucleotides matching TRBD2. The CDR3 spans 18 residues. The germline V gene has CDR1 MNHEY and CDR2 SMNVEV (reference sequence). Trimming at V came to 6 bases and at J to 3 bases, leaving 11 bases not matched to a gene. The CDR3 sequence is CASRGSKTSGGGYNEQFF. The CDR3 DNA sequence: TGTGCCAGCAGGGGCTCCAAAACTAGCGGGGGGGGCTACAATGAGCAGTTCTTC.